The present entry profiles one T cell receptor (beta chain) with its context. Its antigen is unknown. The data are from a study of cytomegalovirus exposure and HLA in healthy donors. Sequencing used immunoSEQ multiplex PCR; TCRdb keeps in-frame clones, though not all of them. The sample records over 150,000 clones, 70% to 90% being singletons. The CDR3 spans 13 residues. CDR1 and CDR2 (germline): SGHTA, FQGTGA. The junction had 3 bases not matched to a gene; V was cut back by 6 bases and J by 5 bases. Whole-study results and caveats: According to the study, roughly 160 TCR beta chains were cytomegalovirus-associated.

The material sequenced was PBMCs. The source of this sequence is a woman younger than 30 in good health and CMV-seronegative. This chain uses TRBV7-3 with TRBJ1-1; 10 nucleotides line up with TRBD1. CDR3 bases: TGTGCCAGCAGAGGACAGGGGGGGACTGAAGCTTTCTTT. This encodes CASRGQGGTEAFF. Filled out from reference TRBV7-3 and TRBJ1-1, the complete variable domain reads GAGVSQTPSNKVTEKGKYVELRCDPISGHTALYWYRQSLGQGPEFLIYFQGTGAADDSGLPNDRFFAVRPEGSVSTLKIQRTERGDSAVYLCASRGQGGTEAFFGQGTRLTVV.